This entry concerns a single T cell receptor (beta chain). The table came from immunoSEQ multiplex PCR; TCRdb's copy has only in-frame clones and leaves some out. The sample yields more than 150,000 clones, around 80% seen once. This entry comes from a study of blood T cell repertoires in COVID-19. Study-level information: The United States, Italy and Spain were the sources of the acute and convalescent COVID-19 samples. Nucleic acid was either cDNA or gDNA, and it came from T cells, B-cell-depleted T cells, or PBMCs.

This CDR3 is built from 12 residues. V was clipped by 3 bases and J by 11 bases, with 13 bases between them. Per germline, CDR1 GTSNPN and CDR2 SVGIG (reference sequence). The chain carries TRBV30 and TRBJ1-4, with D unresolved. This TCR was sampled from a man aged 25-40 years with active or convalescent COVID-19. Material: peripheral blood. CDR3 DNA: TGTGCCTGGAGCCCCAGCGAGTACAAACTGTTTTTT. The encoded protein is CAWSPSEYKLFF.